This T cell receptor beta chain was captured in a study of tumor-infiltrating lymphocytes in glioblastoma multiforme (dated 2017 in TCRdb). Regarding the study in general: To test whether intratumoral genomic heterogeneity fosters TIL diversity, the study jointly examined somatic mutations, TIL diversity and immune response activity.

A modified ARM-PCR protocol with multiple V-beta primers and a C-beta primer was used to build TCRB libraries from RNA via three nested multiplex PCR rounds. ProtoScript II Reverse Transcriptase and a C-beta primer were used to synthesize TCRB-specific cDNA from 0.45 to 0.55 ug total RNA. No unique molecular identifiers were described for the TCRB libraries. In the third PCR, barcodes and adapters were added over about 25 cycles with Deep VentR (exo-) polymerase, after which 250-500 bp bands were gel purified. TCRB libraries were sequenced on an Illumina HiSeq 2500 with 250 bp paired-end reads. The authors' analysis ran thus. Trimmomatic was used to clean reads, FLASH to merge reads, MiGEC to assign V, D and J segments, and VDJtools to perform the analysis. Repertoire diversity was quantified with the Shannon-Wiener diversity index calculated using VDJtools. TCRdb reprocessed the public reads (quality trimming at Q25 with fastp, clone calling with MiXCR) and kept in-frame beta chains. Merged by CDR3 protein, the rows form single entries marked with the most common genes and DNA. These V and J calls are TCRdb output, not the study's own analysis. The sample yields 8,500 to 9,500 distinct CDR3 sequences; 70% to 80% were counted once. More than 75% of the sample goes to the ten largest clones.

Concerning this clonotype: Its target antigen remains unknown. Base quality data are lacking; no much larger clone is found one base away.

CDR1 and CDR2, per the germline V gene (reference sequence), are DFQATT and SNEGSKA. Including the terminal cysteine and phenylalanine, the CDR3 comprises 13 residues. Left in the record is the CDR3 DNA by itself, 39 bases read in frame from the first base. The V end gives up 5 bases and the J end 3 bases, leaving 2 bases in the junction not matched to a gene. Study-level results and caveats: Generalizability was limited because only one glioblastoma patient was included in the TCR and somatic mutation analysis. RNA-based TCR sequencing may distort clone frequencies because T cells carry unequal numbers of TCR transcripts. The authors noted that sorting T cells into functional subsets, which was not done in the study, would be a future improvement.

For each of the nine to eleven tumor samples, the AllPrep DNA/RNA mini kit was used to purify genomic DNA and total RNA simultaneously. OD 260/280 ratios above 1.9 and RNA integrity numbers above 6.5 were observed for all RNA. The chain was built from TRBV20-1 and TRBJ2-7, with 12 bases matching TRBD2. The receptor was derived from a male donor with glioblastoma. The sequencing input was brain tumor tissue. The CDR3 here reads CSAWGLAGYEQYF. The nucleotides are TGCAGTGCTTGGGGACTAGCGGGCTACGAGCAGTACTTC.